A single sample gave rise to the 3 T cell receptor beta chains below, sequenced in a study of regulatory T cells in long-lasting Graves disease. With iRepertoire HTBI primers and Arm-PCR of CDR3 regions, TCR beta libraries were built. A single record per CDR3 protein comes from TCRdb applying MiXCR to the multiplex PCR reads. The profile shows some 250,000 distinct CDR3 sequences, around 19% of them singletons. The time point: newly diagnosed GD, antithyroid drugs for less than 3 months. Isolated PBMC RNA provided the starting material for the TCR library. The data also belong to a second study, concerning T cells in Graves' hyperthyroidism and ophthalmopathy.

This specimen was peripheral blood mononuclear cells (PBMCs), taken at new diagnosis, from a patient treated with antithyroid drugs. Source of these receptors: a woman in her 30s with Graves disease.

Notes on this clonotype: One base away lies a much larger clone, so this may be a sequencing read error. The V and J genes are TRBV10-1 and TRBJ1-6; D uncertain. The germline V gene has CDR1 WNHNN and CDR2 SYGVQD (reference sequence). The CDR3 covers 13 residues. The CDR3 loop is CASGDEGFSPLHF. The CDR3 DNA is TGCGCCAGCGGTGACGAGGGTTTTTCACCCCTCCACTTT.

This chain joins TRBV4-1 and TRBJ1-6, with a weak D call TRBD1 (5 bases). CDR3 length: 17 residues. Trimming left V 5 bases short and J 5 bases short, with 19 bases between. From germline, CDR1 is MGHRA and CDR2 YSYEKL. The CDR3 DNA reads TGCGCCAGCAGCGGTGAACAGGACGGCCCCAATAATTCACCCCTCCACTTT. Translated: CASSGEQDGPNNSPLHF.

A remark on this clonotype: A much larger clone is a single base away; this may be a read error. This chain uses TRBV6-2 or TRBV6-3 with TRBJ2-7; TRBD1 agrees at 7 bases. The CDR3 is 15 amino acids. Germline V gives CDR1 MNHEY, CDR2 SVGEGT. Here the CDR3 DNA reads TGTACCAGCAGACCCAGGGGGATTAGCTCCTACGAGCAGTACTTC. Amino acids: CTSRPRGISSYEQYF.